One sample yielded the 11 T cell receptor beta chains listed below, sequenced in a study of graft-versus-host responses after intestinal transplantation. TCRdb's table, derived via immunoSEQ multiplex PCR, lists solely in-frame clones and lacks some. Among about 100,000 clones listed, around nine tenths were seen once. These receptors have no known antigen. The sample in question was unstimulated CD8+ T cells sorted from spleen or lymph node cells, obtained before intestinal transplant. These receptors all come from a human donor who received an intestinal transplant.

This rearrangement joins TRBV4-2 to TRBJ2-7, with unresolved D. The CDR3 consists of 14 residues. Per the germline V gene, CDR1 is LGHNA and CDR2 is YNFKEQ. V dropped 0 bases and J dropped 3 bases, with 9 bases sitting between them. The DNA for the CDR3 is TGTGCCAGCAGCCAAGAGAAAGGGTTCTACGAGCAGTACTTC. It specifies CASSQEKGFYEQYF.

CDR3: CASSLGGENTEAFF. For the CDR3, the DNA is TGTGCCAGCAGCTTAGGGGGCGAAAACACTGAAGCTTTCTTT. The V gene is TRBV13, the J gene TRBJ1-1; D gene ambiguous. Germline V gene lookup returns CDR1 PRHDT and CDR2 FYEKMQ (reference sequence). The germline V and J ends were trimmed by 0 bases and 2 bases, with 7 bases remaining between them. The CDR3 runs to 14 residues.

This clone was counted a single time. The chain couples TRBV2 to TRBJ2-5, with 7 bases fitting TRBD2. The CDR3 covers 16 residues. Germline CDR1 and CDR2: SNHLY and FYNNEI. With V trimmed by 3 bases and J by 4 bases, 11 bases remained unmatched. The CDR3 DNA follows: TGTGCCAGCAGTGATTGGGGAGCGGGGCCAGGAGAGACCCAGTACTTC. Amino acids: CASSDWGAGPGETQYF.

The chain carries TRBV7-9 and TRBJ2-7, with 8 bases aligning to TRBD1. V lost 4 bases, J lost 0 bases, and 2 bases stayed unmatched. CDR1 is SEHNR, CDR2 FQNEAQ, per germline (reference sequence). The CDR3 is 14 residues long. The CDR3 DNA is TGTGCCAGCAGCTCGACAGGGGACTCCTACGAGCAGTACTTC. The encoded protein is CASSSTGDSYEQYF.

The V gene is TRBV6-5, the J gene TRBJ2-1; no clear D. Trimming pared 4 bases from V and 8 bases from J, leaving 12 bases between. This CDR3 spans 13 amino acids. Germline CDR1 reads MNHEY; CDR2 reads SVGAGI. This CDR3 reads CASSSLGSYEQFF. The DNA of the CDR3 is TGTGCCAGCAGTTCATTAGGTTCCTATGAGCAGTTCTTC.

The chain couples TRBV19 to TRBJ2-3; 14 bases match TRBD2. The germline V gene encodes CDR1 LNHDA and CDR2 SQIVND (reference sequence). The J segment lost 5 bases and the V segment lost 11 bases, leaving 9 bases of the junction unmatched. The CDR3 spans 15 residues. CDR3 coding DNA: TGTGCCTCAAAGTCGGGACTAGCGGGAGTAGATACGCAGTATTTT. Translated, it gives CASKSGLAGVDTQYF.

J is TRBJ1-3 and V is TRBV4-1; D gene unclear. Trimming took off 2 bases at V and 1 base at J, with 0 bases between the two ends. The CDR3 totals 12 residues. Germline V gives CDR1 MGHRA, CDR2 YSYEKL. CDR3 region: CASSQSGNTIYF. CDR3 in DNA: TGCGCCAGCAGCCAATCTGGAAACACCATATATTTT.

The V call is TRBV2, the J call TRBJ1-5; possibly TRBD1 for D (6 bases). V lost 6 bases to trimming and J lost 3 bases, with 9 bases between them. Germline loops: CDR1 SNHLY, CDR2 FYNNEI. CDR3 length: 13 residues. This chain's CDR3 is CASRDSVNQPQHF. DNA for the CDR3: TGTGCCAGCAGGGACAGCGTCAATCAGCCCCAGCATTTT.

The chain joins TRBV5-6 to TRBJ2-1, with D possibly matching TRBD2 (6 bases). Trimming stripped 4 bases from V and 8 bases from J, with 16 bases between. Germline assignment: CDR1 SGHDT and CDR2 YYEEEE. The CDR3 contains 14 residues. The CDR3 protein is CASSQTSFHDEQFF. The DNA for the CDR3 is TGTGCCAGCAGCCAGACTAGTTTTCACGATGAGCAGTTCTTC.

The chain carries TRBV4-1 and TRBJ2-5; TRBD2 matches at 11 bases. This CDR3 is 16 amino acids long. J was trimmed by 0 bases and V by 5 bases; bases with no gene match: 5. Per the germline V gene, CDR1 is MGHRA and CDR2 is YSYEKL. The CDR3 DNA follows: TGCGCCAGCAGCTTCCTAGCGGGAGGCGACCAAGAGACCCAGTACTTC. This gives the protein CASSFLAGGDQETQYF.

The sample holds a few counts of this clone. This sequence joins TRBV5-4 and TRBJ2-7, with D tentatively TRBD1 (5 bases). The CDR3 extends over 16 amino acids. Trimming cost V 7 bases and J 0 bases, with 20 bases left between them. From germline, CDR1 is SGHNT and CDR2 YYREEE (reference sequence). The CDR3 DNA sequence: TGTGCCAGCCGCCTAGGACACCCAACAAGCTCCTACGAGCAGTACTTC. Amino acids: CASRLGHPTSSYEQYF.